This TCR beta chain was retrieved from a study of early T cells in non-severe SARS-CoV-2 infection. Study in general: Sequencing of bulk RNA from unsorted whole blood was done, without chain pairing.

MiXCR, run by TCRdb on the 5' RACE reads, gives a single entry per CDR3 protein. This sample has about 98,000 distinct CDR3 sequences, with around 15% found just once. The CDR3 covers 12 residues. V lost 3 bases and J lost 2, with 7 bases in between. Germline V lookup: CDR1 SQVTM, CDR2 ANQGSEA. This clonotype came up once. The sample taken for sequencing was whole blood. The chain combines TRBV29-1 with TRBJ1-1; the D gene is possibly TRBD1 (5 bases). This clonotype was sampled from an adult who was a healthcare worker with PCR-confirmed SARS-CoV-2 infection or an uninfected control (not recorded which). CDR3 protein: CSVEGGNTEAFF. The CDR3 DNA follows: TGCAGCGTTGAGGGGGGTAACACTGAAGCTTTCTTT.